This entry concerns a single T cell receptor (beta chain). Antigen: not known. Expressed TCRB transcripts were sequenced after all isolated RNA was converted to cDNA. Measured with immunoSEQ multiplex PCR; TCRdb has only the in-frame clones, and not every one. The sample has about 160,000 clones, 7.5% to 8.5% seen once. These data belong to a study of beta chain features in type 1 diabetes. Looking at the study overall: What patients shared with healthy donors was a similar profile of age, gender and cell yields. Whole-study results and caveats: Shorter TCRB CDR3s, moderately but significantly so, marked every one of the four CD4+ subsets in Type 1 diabetes patients. A pattern of fewer insertions and more deletions at VDJ junctions was seen in type 1 diabetes patients. PCR might favor shorter templates, equally in patients and controls. For TCRB rearrangement, an influence of HLA type remained unresolved here.

The CDR3 loop spans 15 amino acids. V shed 6 bases, J shed 2 bases, and the junction held 9 bases outside the gene matches. In germline, CDR1 is MDHEN, CDR2 SYDVKM. The rearrangement uses TRBV28 and TRBJ2-7, with 8 bases fitting TRBD1. The TCR was taken from a man aged 18 to 35 with type 1 diabetes. The sequenced sample consisted of central memory CD4+ T cells from blood. The CDR3 DNA reads as TGTGCCAGCAGCCCTCGGGGGACAGGTGCCTACGAGCAGTACTTC. This translates into CASSPRGTGAYEQYF.